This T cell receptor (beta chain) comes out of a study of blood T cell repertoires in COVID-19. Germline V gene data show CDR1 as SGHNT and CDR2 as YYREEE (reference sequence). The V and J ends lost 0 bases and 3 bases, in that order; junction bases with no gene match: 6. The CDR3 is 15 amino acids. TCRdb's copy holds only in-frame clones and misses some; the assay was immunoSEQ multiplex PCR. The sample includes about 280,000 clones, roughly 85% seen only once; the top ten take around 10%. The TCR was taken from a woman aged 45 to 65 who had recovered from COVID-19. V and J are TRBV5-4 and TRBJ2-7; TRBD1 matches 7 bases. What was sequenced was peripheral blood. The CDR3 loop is CASSLGTGWGYEQYF. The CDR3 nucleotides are TGTGCCAGCAGCTTGGGGACAGGATGGGGCTACGAGCAGTACTTC.